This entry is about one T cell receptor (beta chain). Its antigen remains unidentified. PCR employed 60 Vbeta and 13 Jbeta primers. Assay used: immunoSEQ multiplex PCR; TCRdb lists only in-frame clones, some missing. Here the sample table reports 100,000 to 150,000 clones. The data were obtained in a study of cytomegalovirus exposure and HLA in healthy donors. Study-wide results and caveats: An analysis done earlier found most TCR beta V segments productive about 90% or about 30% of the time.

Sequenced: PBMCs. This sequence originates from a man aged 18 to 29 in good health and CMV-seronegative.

CDR3 in amino acids: CSAHPIAGEHNEQFF. CDR3 nucleotide sequence: TGCAGCGCCCACCCGATAGCGGGAGAGCACAATGAGCAGTTCTTC. The chain recombines TRBV29-1 with TRBJ2-1; 9 bases line up with TRBD2. The CDR3 spans 15 residues. J lost 5 bases, V lost 7 bases, and 12 bases had no gene match. Germline V gene sequence: CDR1 SQVTM, CDR2 ANQGSEA.